This T cell receptor (beta chain) originates from a study of blood T cell repertoires in COVID-19. Study overall: PBMCs, B-cell-depleted T cells, or T cells provided the cDNA or gDNA that made up the material.

The CDR3 has 15 residues. The V gene's germline CDR1 is MNHEY and CDR2 SVGAGI. V was clipped by 8 bases and J by 6 bases; unmatched bases: 16. Original processing methods: Scientists estimated how many nucleated cells there were by amplifying reference gene primers. Assay: immunoSEQ multiplex PCR; the TCRdb copy retains only in-frame clones and omits some. From that table come the V and J calls and clone size; the DNA was used to work out D and trimming. The sample includes some 250,000 clones, roughly nine tenths seen only once; the top ten take 6.2%. The clonotype comes from a man in his sixties with acute or convalescent COVID-19. Material for sequencing was peripheral blood. The chain carries TRBV6-5 and TRBJ2-7, with 7 bases aligning to TRBD1. CDR3: CASGEPRQGRSEQYF. As DNA, the CDR3 is TGTGCCAGCGGGGAACCCCGACAGGGTCGGAGCGAGCAGTACTTC.